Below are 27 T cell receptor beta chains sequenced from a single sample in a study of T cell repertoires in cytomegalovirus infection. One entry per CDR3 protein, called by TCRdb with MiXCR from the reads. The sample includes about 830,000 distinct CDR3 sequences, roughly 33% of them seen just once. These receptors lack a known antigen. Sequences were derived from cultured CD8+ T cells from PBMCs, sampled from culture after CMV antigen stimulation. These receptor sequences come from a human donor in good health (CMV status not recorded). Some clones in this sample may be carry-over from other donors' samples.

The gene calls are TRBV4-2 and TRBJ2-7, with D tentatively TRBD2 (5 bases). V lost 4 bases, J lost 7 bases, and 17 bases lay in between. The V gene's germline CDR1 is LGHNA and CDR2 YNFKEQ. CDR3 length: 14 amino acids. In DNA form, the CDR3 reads TGTGCCAGCAGCCTCGTGACCGGGGTACGGGAGCAGTACTTC. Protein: CASSLVTGVREQYF.

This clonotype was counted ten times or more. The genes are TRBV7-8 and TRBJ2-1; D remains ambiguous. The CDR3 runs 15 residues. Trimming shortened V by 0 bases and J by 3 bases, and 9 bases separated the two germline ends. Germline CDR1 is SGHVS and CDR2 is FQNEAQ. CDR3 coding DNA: TGTGCCAGCAGCTTAGCGTTCTTCAGCTACAATGAGCAGTTCTTC. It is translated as CASSLAFFSYNEQFF. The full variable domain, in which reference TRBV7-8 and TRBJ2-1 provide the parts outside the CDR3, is GAGVSQSPRYKVAKRGQDVALRCDPISGHVSLFWYQQALGQGPEFLTYFQNEAQLDKSGLPSDRFFAERPEGSVSTLKIQRTQQEDSAVYLCASSLAFFSYNEQFFGPGTRLTVL.

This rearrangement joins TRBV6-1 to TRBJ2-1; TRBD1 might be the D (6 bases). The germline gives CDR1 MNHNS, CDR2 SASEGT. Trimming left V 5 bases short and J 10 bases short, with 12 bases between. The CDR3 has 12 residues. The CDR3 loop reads CASSKWGREQFF. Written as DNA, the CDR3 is TGTGCCAGCAGTAAGTGGGGGCGCGAGCAGTTCTTC.

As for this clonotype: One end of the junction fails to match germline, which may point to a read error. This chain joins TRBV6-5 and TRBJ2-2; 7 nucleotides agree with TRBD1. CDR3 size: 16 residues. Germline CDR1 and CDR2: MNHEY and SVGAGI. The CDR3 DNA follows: TGTGCCGGCAGCCCGAGGGGGCAGGGGAACACCGGGGAGCTGTTTTTT. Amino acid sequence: CAGSPRGQGNTGELFF.

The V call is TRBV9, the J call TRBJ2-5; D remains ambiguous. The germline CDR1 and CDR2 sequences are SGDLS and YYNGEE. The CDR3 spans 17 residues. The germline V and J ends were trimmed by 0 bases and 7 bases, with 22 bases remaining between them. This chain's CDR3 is CASSVESVFADFGTQYF. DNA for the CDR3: TGTGCCAGCAGCGTAGAAAGTGTTTTCGCCGATTTCGGGACCCAGTACTTC.

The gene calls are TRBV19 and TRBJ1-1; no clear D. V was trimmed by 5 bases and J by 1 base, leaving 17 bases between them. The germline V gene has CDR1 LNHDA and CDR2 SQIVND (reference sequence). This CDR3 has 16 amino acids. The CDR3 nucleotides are TGTGCCAGTAGTGCTCCCTATATACCCTCGAACACTGAAGCTTTCTTT. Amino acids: CASSAPYIPSNTEAFF.

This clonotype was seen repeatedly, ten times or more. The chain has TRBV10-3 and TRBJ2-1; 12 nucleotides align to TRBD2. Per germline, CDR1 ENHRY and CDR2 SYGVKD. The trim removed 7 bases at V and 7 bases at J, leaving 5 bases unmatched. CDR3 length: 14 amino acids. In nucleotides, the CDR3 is TGTGCCATCAATGGACTAGCGGGGAGTAATGAGCAGTTCTTC. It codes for CAINGLAGSNEQFF.

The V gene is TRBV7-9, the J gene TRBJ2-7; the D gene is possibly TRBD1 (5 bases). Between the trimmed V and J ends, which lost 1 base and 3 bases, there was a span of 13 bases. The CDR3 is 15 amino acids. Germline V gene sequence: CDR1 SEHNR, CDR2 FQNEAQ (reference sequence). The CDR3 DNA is TGTGCCAGCAGCTTAGAGGGGAAGTCAAACTACGAGCAGTACGTC. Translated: CASSLEGKSNYEQYV.

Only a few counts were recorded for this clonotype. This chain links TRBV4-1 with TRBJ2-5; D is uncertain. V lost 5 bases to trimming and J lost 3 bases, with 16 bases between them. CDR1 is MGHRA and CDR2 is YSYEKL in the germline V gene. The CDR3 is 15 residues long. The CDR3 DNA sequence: TGCGCCAGCAGCTCCGTCGGCCAGTGGGAAGAGACCCAGTACTTC. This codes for CASSSVGQWEETQYF.

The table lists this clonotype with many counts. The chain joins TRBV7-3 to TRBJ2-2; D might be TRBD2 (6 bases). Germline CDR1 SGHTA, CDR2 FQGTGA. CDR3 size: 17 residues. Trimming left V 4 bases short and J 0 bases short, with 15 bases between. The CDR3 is CASSSSRGDPNTGELFF. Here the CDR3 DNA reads TGTGCCAGCAGCTCCTCTCGCGGGGACCCGAACACCGGGGAGCTGTTTTTT.

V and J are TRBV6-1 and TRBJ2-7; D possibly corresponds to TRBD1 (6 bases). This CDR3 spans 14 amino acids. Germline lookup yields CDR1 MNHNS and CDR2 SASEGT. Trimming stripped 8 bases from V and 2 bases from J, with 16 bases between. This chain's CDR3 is CASSLVGTPYEQYV. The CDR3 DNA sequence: TGTGCCAGCTCCCTGGTTGGGACACCCTACGAGCAGTACGTC.

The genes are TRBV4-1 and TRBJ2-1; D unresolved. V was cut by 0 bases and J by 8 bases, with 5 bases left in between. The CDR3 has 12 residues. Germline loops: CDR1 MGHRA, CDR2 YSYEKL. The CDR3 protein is CASSQDRYEQFF. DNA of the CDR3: TGCGCCAGCAGCCAAGATAGGTATGAGCAGTTCTTC.

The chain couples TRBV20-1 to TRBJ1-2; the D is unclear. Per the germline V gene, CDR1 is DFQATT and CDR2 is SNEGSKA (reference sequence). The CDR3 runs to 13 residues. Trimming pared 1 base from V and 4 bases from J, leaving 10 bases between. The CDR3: CSARVRGSYGYTF. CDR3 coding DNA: TGCAGTGCTAGAGTTCGAGGATCCTATGGCTACACCTTC.

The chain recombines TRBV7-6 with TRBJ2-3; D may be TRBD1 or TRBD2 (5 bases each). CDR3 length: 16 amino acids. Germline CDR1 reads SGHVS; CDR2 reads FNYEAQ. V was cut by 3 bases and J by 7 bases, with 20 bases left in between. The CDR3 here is CASSLGLGGKRNTQYF. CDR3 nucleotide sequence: TGTGCCAGCAGCTTGGGGCTTGGAGGCAAGAGGAATACGCAGTATTTT.

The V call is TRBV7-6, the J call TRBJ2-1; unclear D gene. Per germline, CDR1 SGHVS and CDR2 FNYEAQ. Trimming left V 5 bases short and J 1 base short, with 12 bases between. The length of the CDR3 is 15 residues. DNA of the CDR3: TGTGCCAGCAGCCCCGCCAGGCATTCCTACAATGAGCAGTTCTTC. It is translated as CASSPARHSYNEQFF.

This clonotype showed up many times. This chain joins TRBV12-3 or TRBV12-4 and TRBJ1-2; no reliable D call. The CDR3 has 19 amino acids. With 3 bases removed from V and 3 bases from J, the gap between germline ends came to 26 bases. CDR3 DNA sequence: TGTGCCAGCAGTTTCTCCCGTGGCGGCTCCAGCCGACGCGACTATGGCTACACCTTC. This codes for CASSFSRGGSSRRDYGYTF.

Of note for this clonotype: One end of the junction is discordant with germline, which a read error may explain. The CDR3 nucleotides are TGCGCCAACAGTGACCCGACTAGGATCTACCAAGAGACCCAGTACTTC. Translation gives CANSDPTRIYQETQYF. V is TRBV10-2 and J is TRBJ2-5; TRBD2 is a possible D gene (6 bases). The CDR3 runs 16 residues. CDR1 and CDR2 from the germline V gene are WSHSY and SAAADI.

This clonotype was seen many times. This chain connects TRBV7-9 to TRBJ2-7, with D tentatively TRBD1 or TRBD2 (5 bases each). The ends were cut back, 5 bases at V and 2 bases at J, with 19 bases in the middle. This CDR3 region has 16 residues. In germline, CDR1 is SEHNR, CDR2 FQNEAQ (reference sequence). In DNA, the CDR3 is TGTGCCAGCAGCAAAACCAACCGGCAGGGACCCTACGAGCAGTACTTC. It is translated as CASSKTNRQGPYEQYF.

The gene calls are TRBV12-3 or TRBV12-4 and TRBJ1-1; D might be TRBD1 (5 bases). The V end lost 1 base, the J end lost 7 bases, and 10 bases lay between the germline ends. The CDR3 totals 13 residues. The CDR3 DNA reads TGTGCCAGCAGTTTAGGACCTAGGGGTGAAGCTTTCTTT. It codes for CASSLGPRGEAFF.

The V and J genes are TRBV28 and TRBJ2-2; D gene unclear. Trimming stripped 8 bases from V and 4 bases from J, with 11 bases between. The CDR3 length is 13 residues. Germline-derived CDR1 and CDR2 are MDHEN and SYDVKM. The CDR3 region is CASFGGFTGELFF. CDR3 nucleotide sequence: TGTGCCAGCTTTGGTGGATTCACCGGGGAGCTGTTTTTT.

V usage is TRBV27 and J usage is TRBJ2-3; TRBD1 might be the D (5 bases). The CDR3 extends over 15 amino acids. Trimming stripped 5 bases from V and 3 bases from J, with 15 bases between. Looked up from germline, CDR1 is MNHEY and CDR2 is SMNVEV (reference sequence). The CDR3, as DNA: TGTGCCAGCAGTCCCCTCTTAGGGGCTACAGATACGCAGTATTTT. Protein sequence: CASSPLLGATDTQYF.

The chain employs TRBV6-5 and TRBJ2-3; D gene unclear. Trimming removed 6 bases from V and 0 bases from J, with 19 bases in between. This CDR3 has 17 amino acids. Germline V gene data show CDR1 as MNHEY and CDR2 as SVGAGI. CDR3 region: CASSPPPTLSSTDTQYF. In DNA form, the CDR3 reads TGTGCCAGCAGCCCTCCTCCGACATTGTCTAGCACAGATACGCAGTATTTT.

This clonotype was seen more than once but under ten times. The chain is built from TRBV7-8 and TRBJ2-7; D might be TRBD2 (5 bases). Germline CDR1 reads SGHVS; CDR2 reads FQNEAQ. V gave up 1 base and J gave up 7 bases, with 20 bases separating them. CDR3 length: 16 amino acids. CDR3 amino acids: CASSLEASYVEGEQYV. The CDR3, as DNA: TGTGCCAGCAGCTTAGAGGCTAGCTATGTCGAAGGGGAGCAGTACGTC.

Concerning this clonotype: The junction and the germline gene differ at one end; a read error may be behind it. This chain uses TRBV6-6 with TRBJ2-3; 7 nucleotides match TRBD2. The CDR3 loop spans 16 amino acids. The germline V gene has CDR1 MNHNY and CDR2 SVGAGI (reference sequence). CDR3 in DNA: TGTGCCAGCAATCCGATCCGGGGGGTCCACACAGATATGCAGTATTTT. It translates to CASNPIRGVHTDMQYF.

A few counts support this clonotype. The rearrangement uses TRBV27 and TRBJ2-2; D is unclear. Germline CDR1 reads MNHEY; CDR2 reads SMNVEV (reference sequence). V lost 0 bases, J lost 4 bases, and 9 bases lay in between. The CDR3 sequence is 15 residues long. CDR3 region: CASSLSSGGTGELFF. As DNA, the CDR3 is TGTGCCAGCAGTTTATCATCGGGTGGCACCGGGGAGCTGTTTTTT.

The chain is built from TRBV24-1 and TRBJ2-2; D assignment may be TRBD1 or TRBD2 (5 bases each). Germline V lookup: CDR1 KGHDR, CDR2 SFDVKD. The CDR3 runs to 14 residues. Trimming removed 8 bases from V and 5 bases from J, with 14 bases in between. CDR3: CATTGDPGTGELFF. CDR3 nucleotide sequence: TGTGCCACCACCGGGGACCCGGGGACCGGGGAGCTGTTTTTT.

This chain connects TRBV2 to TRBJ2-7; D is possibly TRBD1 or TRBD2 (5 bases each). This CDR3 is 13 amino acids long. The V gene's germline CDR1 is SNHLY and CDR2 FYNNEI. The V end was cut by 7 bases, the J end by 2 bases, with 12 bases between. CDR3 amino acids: CASTSGQPYEQYV. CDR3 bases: TGTGCCAGCACCTCGGGGCAACCCTACGAGCAGTACGTC.